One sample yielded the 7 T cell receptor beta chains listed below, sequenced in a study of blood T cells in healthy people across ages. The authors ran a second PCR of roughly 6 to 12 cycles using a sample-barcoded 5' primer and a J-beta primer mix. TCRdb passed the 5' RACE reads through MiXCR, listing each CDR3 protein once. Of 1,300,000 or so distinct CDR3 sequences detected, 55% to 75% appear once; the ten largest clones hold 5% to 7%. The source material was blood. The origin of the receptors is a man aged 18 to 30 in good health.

The CDR3 region has the DNA TGTGCCAGCAGTTACGGGGAATCTGGGGCCAACGTCCTGACTTTC. This sequence encodes CASSYGESGANVLTF. This chain uses TRBV6-5 with TRBJ2-6; no definite D call. V was cut by 2 bases and J by 1 base, with 6 bases left in between. CDR1 is MNHEY and CDR2 is SVGAGI in the germline V gene. This CDR3 is built from 15 residues.

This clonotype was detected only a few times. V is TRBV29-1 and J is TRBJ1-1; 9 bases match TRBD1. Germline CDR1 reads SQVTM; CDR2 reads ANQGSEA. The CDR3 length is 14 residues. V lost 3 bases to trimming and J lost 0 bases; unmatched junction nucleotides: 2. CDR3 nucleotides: TGCAGCGTTGATAGGACAGGGGTGAACACTGAAGCTTTCTTT. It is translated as CSVDRTGVNTEAFF.

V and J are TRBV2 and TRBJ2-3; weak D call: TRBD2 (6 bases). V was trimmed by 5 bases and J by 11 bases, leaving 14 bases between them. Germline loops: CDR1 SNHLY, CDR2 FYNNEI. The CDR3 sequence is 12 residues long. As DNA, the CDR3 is TGTGCCAGCAGTACCGGGACTGGCGGGCAGTATTTT. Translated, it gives CASSTGTGGQYF.

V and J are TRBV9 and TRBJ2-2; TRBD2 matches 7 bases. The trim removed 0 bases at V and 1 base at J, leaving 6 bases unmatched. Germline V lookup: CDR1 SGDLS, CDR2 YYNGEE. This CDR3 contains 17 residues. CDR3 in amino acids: CASSVGLAVGNTGELFF. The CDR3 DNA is TGTGCCAGCAGCGTAGGGCTAGCGGTCGGGAACACCGGGGAGCTGTTTTTT.

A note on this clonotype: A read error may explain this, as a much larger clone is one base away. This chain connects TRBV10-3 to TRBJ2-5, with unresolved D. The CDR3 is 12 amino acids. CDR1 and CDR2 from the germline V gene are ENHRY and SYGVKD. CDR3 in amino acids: CAFSEPQETQYF. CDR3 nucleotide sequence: TGTGCCTTCAGTGAGCCCCAAGAGACCCAGTACTTC.

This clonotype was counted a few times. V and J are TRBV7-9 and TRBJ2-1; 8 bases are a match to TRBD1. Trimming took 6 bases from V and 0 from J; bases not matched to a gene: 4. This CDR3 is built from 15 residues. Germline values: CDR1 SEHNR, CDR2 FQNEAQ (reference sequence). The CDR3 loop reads CASSYRGISYNEQFF. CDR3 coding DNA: TGTGCCAGCAGTTACAGGGGGATCTCCTACAATGAGCAGTTCTTC.

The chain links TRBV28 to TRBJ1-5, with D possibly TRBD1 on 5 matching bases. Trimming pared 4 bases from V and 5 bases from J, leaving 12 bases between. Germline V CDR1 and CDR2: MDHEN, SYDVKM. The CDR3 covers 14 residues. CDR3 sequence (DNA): TGTGCCAGCAGTTCTCAGGGTTCCCATCAGCCCCAGCATTTT. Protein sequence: CASSSQGSHQPQHF.